This TCR beta chain was profiled in a study of T cells in Graves' hyperthyroidism and ophthalmopathy. CDR3 length: 15 amino acids. Trimming shortened V by 1 base and J by 1 base, and 10 bases separated the two germline ends. Points from the study as a whole: A median approximately 6.5 months before onset, the model predicted ophthalmopathy. A model of 13 V-J features distinguished ophthalmopathy from stable hyperthyroidism. Most thyroid-expanded clonotypes above 0.001 were also found in blood.

Any patient presenting with uncontrolled infection, other autoimmune disease, pregnancy or lactation was left out. This clonotype showed up many times. Its matching antigen is unknown. RNA transcripts yielded amplified TCR beta CDR3 regions. Using the HTBI primer set, a first-round RT-PCR was run on the TCR CDR3. A single record per CDR3 protein comes from TCRdb applying MiXCR to the multiplex PCR reads. The sample records about 700,000 distinct CDR3 sequences, 45% being singletons. Sample: peripheral blood or thyroid tissue (not recorded which). The V gene is TRBV12-3 or TRBV12-4, the J gene TRBJ1-1; D is uncertain. The source is an adult man with Graves' disease, either hyperthyroidism or ophthalmopathy (not recorded which). CDR3 DNA sequence: TGTGCCAGCAGTTTAGGCGGCAGGAGGAACACTGAAGCTTTCTTT. Translating gives CASSLGGRRNTEAFF.